This T cell receptor (beta chain) stems from a study of T cell responses to AZD1222 COVID-19 vaccine. Study context: Analysis merged second doses at about 4 or about 12 weeks. General study points: Recipients of AZD1222 seropositive at baseline numbered only five or six. CD4 TCRs associated with vaccination spanned spike, dominating at 160-218 and 743-854.

CDR3 size: 13 residues. Germline CDR1 DFQATT, CDR2 SNEGSKA (reference sequence). V lost 3 bases and J 5 bases, leaving 14 bases between the germline ends. As concerns this clone: Its matching antigen is unknown.

TCRdb's copy holds only in-frame clones and misses some; the assay was immunoSEQ multiplex PCR. The table includes about 30,000 clones, roughly 89% detected once. This specimen consisted of peripheral blood, obtained on day 0 of AZD1222 vaccination. The chain has TRBV20-1 and TRBJ2-7, with D possibly matching TRBD1 (6 bases). The TCR sequence derives from an adult in good health. The DNA for the CDR3 is TGCAGTGCTAGTCGACAGGCGGCCCACGAGCAGTACTTC. It codes for CSASRQAAHEQYF.